This TCR beta chain comes out of a study of radiotherapy plus CTLA-4 blockade in lung cancer. Study in general: Roughly 17% of enrolled patients responded objectively, and 25% to 40% had disease control.

The V and J ends lost 4 bases and 1 base respectively, with 14 bases between them. CDR1 SGHRS and CDR2 YFSETQ come from the germline V gene. CDR3 length: 15 amino acids. Focal radiation plus CTLA-4 blockade with ipilimumab was given to patients with chemo-refractory metastatic non-small-cell lung cancer. Remarks on this clone: What it binds is not known.

Measured with immunoSEQ multiplex PCR; TCRdb has only the in-frame clones, and not every one. The sample has fewer than 150,000 clones, roughly 74% seen once. Study-level results: Dynamics of early blood T cell clones, together with interferon-beta, were reportedly the best predictors of response. After treatment with radiotherapy plus ipilimumab, TCR clones that came from the tumor expanded in blood.

The TCR comes from a human donor with non-small cell lung cancer who had a partial response to radiotherapy plus ipilimumab. V and J are TRBV5-1 and TRBJ1-1; a possible D gene is TRBD1 (6 bases). Sequencing was performed on peripheral blood, taken from a patient treated with radiotherapy plus ipilimumab. CDR3 sequence (DNA): TGCGCCAGCAGCCGGAGGACAGATCAGAACACTGAAGCTTTCTTT. It codes for CASSRRTDQNTEAFF. The whole variable domain, filled in from reference TRBV5-1 and TRBJ1-1, reads KAGVTQTPRYLIKTRGQQVTLSCSPISGHRSVSWYQQTPGQGLQFLFEYFSETQRNKGNFPGRFSGRQFSNSRSEMNVSTLELGDSALYLCASSRRTDQNTEAFFGQGTRLTVV.